The clone carrying this T cell receptor (beta chain) was observed many times. As yet, its antigen is unknown. This sample is part of a study of neurological immune-mediated disorders. V lost 5 bases and J lost 10, with 13 bases in between. Germline V gene sequence: CDR1 SGHTA, CDR2 FQGNSA. The CDR3 extends over 12 amino acids. Study-level findings and limits: None of the CDR3 amino acid sequences in expanded clones turned up in more than one subject, which points to private repertoires in all groups.

TCRdb recomputed calls from the 5' RACE reads with MiXCR, one row per CDR3 protein. The table lists about 40,000 distinct CDR3 sequences, roughly 15% of them singletons. Input was some 1 million sorted T cells, either CD4+ or CD8+. The TCR sequence derives from a woman aged 55 to 70 with HTLV-1-associated myelopathy (HAM/TSP). The sequencing sample was made of CD4+ T cells from blood. V usage is TRBV7-2 and J usage is TRBJ2-3; D is perhaps TRBD1 or TRBD2 (5 bases each). This CDR3 is CASSPPGRAQYF. CDR3 nucleotide sequence: TGTGCCAGCAGCCCCCCGGGGCGGGCGCAGTATTTT.